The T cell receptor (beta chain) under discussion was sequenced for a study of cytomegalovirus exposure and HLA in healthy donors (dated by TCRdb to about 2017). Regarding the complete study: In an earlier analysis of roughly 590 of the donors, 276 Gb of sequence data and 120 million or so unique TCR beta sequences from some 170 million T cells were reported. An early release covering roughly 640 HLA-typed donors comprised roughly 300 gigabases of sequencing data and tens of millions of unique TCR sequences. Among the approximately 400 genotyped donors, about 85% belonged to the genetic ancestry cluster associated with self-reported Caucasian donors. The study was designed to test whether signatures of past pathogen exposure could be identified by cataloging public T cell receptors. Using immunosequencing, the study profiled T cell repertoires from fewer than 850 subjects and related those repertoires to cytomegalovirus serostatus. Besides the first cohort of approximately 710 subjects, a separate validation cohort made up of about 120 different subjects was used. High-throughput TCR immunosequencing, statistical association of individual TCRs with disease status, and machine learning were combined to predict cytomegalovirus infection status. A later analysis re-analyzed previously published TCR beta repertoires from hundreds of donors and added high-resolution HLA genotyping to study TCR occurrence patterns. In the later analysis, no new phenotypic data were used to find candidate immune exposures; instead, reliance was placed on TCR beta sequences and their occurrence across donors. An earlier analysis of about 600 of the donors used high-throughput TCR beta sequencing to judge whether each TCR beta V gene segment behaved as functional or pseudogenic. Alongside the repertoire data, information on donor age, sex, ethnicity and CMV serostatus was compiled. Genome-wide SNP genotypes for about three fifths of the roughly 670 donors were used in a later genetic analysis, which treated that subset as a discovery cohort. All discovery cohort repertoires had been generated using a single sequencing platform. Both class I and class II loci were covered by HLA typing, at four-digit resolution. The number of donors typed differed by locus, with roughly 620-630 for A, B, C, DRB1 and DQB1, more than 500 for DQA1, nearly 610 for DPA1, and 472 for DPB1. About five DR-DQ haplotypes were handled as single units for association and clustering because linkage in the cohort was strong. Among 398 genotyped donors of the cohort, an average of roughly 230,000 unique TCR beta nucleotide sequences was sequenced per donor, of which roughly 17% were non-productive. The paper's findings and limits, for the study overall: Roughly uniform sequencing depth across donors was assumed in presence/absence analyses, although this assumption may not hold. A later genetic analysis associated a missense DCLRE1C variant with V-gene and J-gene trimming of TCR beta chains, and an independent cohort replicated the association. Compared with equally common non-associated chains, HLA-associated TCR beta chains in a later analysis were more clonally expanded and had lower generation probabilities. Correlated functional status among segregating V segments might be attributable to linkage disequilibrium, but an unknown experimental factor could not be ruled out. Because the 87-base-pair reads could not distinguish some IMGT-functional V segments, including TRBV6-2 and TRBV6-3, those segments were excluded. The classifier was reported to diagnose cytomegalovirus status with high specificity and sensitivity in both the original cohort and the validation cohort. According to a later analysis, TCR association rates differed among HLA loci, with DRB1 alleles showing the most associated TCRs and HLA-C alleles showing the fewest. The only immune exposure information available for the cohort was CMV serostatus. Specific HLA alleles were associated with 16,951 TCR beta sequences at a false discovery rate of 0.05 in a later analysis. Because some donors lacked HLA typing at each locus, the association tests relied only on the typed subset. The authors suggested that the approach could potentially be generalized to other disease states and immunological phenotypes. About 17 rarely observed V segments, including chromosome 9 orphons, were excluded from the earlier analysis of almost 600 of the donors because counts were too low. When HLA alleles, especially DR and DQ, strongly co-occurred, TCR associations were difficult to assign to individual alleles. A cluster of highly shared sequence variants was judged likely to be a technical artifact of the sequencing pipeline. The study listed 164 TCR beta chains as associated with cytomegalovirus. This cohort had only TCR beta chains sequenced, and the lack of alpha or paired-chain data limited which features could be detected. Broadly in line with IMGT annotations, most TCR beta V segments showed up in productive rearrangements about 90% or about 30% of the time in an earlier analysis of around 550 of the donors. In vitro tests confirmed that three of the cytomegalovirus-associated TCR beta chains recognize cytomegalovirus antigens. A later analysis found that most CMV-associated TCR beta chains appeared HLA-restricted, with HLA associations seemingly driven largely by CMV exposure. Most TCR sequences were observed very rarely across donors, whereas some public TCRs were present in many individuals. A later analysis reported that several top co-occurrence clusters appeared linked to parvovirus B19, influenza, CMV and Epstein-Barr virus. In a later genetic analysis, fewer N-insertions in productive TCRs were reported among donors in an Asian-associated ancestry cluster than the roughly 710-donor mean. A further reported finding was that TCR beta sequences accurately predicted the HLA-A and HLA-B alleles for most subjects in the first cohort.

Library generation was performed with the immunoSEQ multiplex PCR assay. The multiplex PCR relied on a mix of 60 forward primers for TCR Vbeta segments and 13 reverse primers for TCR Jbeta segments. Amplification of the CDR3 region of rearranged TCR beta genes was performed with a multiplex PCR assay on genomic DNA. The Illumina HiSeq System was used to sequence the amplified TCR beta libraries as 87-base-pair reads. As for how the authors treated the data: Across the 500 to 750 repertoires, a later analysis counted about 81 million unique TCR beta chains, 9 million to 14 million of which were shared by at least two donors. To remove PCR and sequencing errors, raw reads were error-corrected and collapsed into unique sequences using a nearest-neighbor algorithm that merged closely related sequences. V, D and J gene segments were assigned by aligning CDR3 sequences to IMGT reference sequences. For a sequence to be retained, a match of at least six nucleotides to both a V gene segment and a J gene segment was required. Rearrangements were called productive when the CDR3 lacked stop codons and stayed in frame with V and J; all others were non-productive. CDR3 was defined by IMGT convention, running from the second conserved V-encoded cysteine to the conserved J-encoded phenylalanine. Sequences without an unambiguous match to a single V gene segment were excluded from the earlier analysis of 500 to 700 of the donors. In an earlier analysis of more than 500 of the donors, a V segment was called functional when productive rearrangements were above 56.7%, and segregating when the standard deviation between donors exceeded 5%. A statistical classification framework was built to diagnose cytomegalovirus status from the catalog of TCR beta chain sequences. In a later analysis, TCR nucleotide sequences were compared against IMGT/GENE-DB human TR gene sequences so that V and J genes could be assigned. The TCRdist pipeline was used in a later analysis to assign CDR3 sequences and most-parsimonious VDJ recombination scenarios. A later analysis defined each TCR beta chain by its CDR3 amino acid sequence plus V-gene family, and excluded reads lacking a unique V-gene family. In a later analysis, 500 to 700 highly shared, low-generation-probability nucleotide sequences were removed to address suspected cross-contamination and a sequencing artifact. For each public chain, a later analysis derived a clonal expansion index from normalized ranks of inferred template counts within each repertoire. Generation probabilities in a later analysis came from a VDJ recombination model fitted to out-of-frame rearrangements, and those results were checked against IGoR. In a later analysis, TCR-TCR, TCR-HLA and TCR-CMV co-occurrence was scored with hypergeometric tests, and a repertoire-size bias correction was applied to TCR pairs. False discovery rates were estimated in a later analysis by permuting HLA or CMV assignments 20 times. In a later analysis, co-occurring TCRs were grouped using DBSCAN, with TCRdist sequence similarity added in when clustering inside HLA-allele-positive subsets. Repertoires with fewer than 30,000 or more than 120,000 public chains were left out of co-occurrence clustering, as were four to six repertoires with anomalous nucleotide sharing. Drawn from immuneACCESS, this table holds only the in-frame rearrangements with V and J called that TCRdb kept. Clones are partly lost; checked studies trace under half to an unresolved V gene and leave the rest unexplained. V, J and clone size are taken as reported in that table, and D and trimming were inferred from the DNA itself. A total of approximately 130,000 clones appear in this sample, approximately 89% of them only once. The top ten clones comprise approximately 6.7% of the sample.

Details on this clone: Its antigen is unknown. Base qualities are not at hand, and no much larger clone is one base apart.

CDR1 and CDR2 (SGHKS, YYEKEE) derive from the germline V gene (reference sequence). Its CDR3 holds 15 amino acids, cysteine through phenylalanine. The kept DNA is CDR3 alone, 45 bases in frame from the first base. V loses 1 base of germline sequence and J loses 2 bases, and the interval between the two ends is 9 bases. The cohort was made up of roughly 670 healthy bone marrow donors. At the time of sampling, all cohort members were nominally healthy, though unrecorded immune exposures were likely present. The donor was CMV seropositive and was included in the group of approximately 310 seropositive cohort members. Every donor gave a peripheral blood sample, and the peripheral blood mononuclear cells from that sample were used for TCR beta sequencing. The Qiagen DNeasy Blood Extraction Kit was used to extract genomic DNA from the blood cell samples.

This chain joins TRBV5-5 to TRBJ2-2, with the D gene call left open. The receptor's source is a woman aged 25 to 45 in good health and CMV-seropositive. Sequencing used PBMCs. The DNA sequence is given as TGTGCCAGCAGCTTGTCCACTTTAAACACCGGGGAGCTGTTTTTT. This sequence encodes CASSLSTLNTGELFF. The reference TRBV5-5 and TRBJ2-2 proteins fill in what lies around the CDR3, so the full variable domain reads DAGVTQSPTHLIKTRGQQVTLRCSPISGHKSVSWYQQVLGQGPQFIFQYYEKEERGRGNFPDRFSARQFPNYSSELNVNALLLGDSALYLCASSLSTLNTGELFFGEGSRLTVL.